What follows are 16 T cell receptor beta chains derived from one specimen sequenced in a study of PD-1 blockade in classical Hodgkin lymphoma. Here immunoSEQ multiplex PCR was the method, and the copy in TCRdb shows in-frame clones only, minus some. The repertoire holds over 85,000 clones, approximately 80% seen once, with approximately 15% in the top ten. Brentuximab vedotin exposure varied among the patients, all of whom had relapsed after autologous stem cell transplantation. Sequenced here: peripheral blood mononuclear cells (PBMCs), sampled before the second cycle of nivolumab. These receptors originate from a human donor with classical Hodgkin lymphoma.

The chain links TRBV18 to TRBJ2-1; 14 nucleotides align to TRBD2. CDR3 size: 17 residues. The V gene end was trimmed by 5 bases and the J gene end by 6 bases; junction bases not matched to a gene: 9. Germline CDR1 KGHSH, CDR2 LQKENI. The CDR3 is CASSTGLAGAGGNEQFF. The CDR3 DNA follows: TGTGCCAGCTCAACGGGACTAGCGGGAGCCGGCGGCAATGAGCAGTTCTTC.

This chain uses TRBV27 with TRBJ1-1, with D uncertain. The CDR3 contains 13 residues. V shed 5 bases and J shed 1 base, with 8 bases lying between them. Germline V lookup: CDR1 MNHEY, CDR2 SMNVEV (reference sequence). The CDR3 reads CASSVGRNTEAFF. The CDR3 DNA reads TGTGCCAGCAGTGTCGGACGGAACACTGAAGCTTTCTTT.

V gene TRBV5-8 combines with J gene TRBJ2-1, with D perhaps being TRBD1 or TRBD2 (6 bases each). The CDR3 extends over 15 amino acids. The germline V gene has CDR1 SGHTS and CDR2 YDEGEE. The V end lost 1 base, the J end lost 9 bases, and 17 bases lay between the germline ends. The CDR3, as DNA: TGTGCCAGCAGCTTGTCAACCCCCGGAGGGGGTGAGCAGTTCTTC. This encodes CASSLSTPGGGEQFF. Based on the CDR3 plus reference TRBV5-8 and TRBJ2-1, the full variable domain is EAGVTQSPTHLIKTRGQQATLRCSPISGHTSVYWYQQALGLGLQFLLWYDEGEERNRGNFPPRFSGRQFPNYSSELNVNALELEDSALYLCASSLSTPGGGEQFFGPGTRLTVL.

The genes are TRBV9 and TRBJ2-2; 14 bases fit TRBD2. The V gene's germline CDR1 is SGDLS and CDR2 YYNGEE. The CDR3 runs to 19 residues. J lost 1 base, V lost 1 base, and 6 bases had no gene match. The CDR3, as DNA: TGTGCCAGCAGCGTATCATTGGGGACTAGCGGGAGGAACACCGGGGAGCTGTTTTTT. Translation gives CASSVSLGTSGRNTGELFF.

This chain joins TRBV15 and TRBJ2-7; D may be TRBD1 (6 bases). Germline V gene data show CDR1 as LNHNV and CDR2 as YYDKDF (reference sequence). The CDR3 length is 15 residues. The V and J ends lost 0 bases and 2 bases respectively, with 11 bases between them. The CDR3 here is CATSRDTQGPYEQYF. CDR3 DNA sequence: TGTGCCACCAGCAGAGATACGCAGGGGCCCTACGAGCAGTACTTC. Based on the CDR3 plus reference TRBV15 and TRBJ2-7, the full variable domain is DAMVIQNPRYQVTQFGKPVTLSCSQTLNHNVMYWYQQKSSQAPKLLFHYYDKDFNNEADTPDNFQSRRPNTSFCFLDIRSPGLGDTAMYLCATSRDTQGPYEQYFGPGTRLTVT.

The chain joins TRBV10-3 to TRBJ2-1; 8 bases are a match to TRBD2. Germline loops: CDR1 ENHRY, CDR2 SYGVKD. V dropped 7 bases and J dropped 12; count of bases not matched to a gene: 11. This CDR3 contains 13 residues. The CDR3 nucleotides are TGTGCCATCACTTCGGGAGGGACCCCTGGGCAGTTCTTC. Amino acid sequence: CAITSGGTPGQFF.

This chain links TRBV19 with TRBJ2-2, with D tentatively TRBD1 (7 bases). Germline CDR1 LNHDA, CDR2 SQIVND (reference sequence). The CDR3 consists of 15 residues. Trimming removed 3 bases from V and 4 bases from J, with 12 bases in between. The CDR3: CASSIRRGPTGELFF. DNA of the CDR3: TGTGCCAGTAGTATCAGGAGGGGGCCCACCGGGGAGCTGTTTTTT.

The chain is built from TRBV7-2 and TRBJ2-7; D is unresolved. Germline V lookup: CDR1 SGHTA, CDR2 FQGNSA. V gave up 5 bases and J gave up 2 bases, with 16 bases separating them. The CDR3 extends over 15 amino acids. CDR3 coding DNA: TGTGCCAGCAGCCCAGGCCGGGCAGTGGCCTACGAGCAGTACTTC. Its protein product is CASSPGRAVAYEQYF.

This clone was observed once. This chain joins TRBV6-5 and TRBJ2-2, with no clear D. Germline V gene lookup returns CDR1 MNHEY and CDR2 SVGAGI. Trimming left V 5 bases short and J 0 bases short, with 7 bases between. The length of the CDR3 is 14 residues. The CDR3 sequence: CASSDWTNTGELFF. For the CDR3, the DNA is TGTGCCAGCAGTGATTGGACGAACACCGGGGAGCTGTTTTTT.

The V call is TRBV5-1, the J call TRBJ2-1; maybe TRBD1 (6 bases). From germline, CDR1 is SGHRS and CDR2 YFSETQ. The V and J ends lost 2 bases and 5 bases respectively, with 11 bases between them. There are 14 residues in the CDR3. The CDR3 DNA follows: TGCGCCAGCAGCTTTCAGGGGCCGAACAATGAGCAGTTCTTC. It encodes CASSFQGPNNEQFF.

This clone came up once. V usage is TRBV6-1 and J usage is TRBJ2-1; 11 nucleotides match TRBD1. Germline V CDR1 and CDR2: MNHNS, SASEGT. The V and J ends lost 6 bases and 0 bases, in that order; junction bases with no gene match: 1. This CDR3 spans 15 amino acids. This CDR3 is CASRGTGGSYNEQFF. The CDR3 DNA sequence: TGTGCCAGCAGAGGGACAGGGGGCTCCTACAATGAGCAGTTCTTC.

This chain uses TRBV20-1 with TRBJ2-1; a possible D gene is TRBD2 (6 bases). V was clipped by 2 bases and J by 9 bases, with 8 bases between them. Germline V lookup: CDR1 DFQATT, CDR2 SNEGSKA (reference sequence). The CDR3 extends over 11 amino acids. CDR3 region: CSARLGGEQFF. CDR3 bases: TGCAGTGCTAGATTGGGGGGTGAGCAGTTCTTC.

The genes are TRBV29-1 and TRBJ2-1; TRBD2 matches 9 bases. CDR3 length: 12 amino acids. Trimming took 7 bases from V and 8 from J; bases not matched to a gene: 6. From germline, CDR1 is SQVTM and CDR2 ANQGSEA. CDR3 DNA sequence: TGCAGCGCTACCGGGACTAGCTATGAGCAGTTCTTC. The encoded protein is CSATGTSYEQFF.

This chain links TRBV9 with TRBJ2-2, with unresolved D. Germline V gene lookup returns CDR1 SGDLS and CDR2 YYNGEE. V was pared by 3 bases and J by 2 bases, with 17 bases between. The CDR3 spans 17 residues. The DNA of the CDR3 is TGTGCCAGCAGCGCCGAGGTTTGGCAGAGCAACACCGGGGAGCTGTTTTTT. It is translated as CASSAEVWQSNTGELFF.

The J gene is TRBJ1-5, the V gene TRBV11-2; no clear D gene. The CDR3 is 13 amino acids. The germline gives CDR1 SGHAT, CDR2 FQNNGV. The V end was cut by 5 bases, the J end by 0 bases, with 5 bases between. The CDR3 region is CASSHSSNQPQHF. The CDR3 nucleotides read TGTGCCAGCAGCCACAGTAGCAATCAGCCCCAGCATTTT.

The table lists this clone with a count of one. This chain connects TRBV6-6 to TRBJ1-1; no reliable D call. The V gene lost 2 bases and the J gene lost 1 base, with 8 bases spanning the gap. CDR1 and CDR2 (germline): MNHNY, SVGAGI (reference sequence). This CDR3 region has 14 residues. The CDR3 is CASSYKGPNTEAFF. The CDR3 bases are TGTGCCAGCAGTTACAAGGGCCCGAACACTGAAGCTTTCTTT.